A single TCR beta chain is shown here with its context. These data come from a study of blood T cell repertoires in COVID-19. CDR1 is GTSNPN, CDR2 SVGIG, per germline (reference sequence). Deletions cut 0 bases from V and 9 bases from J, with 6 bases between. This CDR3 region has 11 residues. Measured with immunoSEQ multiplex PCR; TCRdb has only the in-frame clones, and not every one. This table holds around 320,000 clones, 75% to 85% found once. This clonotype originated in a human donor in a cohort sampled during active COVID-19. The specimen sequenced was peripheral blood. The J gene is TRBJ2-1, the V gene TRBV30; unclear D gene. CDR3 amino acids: CAWSVSREQFF. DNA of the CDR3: TGTGCCTGGAGTGTAAGCCGTGAGCAGTTCTTC.